One TCR beta chain is described in this entry. Its target is unknown. The sample belongs to a study of PD-1 blockade in classical Hodgkin lymphoma. Trimming shortened V by 5 bases and J by 1 base, and 8 bases separated the two germline ends. Germline values: CDR1 SEHNR, CDR2 FQNEAQ (reference sequence). This CDR3 has 13 amino acids. Study conclusions and caveats: As was reported, newly diagnosed patients showed lower baseline TCR diversity than healthy donors did.

Clones were read by immunoSEQ multiplex PCR, and TCRdb kept only the in-frame ones, dropping some. The sample carries about 23,000 clones, approximately 90% recorded once. Time point given: newly diagnosed, previously untreated cHL patient sample. Thawed PBMCs were the source of CD4+ T cells, purified by magnetic negative selection. The receptor comes from a human donor with classical Hodgkin lymphoma. The genes are TRBV7-9 and TRBJ1-1; unclear D gene. The sample consisted of CD4+ T cells from blood. CDR3 DNA: TGTGCCAGCAGCGAAGTCCAGAACACTGAAGCTTTCTTT. This sequence encodes CASSEVQNTEAFF.